This T cell receptor beta chain was found in a study of cytomegalovirus exposure and HLA in healthy donors. Study outcomes and limitations: Some TCR beta chains (164 of them) were listed as cytomegalovirus-associated.

The PCR made use of 60 Vbeta and 13 Jbeta primers. Generated by immunoSEQ multiplex PCR, the TCRdb table keeps only in-frame clones and is missing some. The data show about 78,000 clones, around 80% seen once. With regard to this clone: Its antigen is still unknown.

Each donor's status was that of a healthy bone marrow donor. The sequence was collected from a woman aged 45 to 65 in good health and CMV-seropositive. The sample was PBMCs.

The CDR3 protein is CASSEESTGNQPQHF. The DNA for the CDR3 is TGTGCCAGCAGTGAAGAATCAACAGGGAATCAGCCCCAGCATTTT. V and J are TRBV2 and TRBJ1-5, with D possibly being TRBD1 (6 bases). CDR3 length equals 15 residues. Trimming stripped 1 base from V and 4 bases from J, with 11 bases between. Germline CDR1 reads SNHLY; CDR2 reads FYNNEI.